This T cell receptor (beta chain) comes out of a study of blood T cell repertoires in COVID-19. Overall study: Some COVID-19 samples were acute and others convalescent; all came from the United States, Italy and Spain.

Per the authors' pipeline: Cell counts per sample came from amplifying reference gene primers. The data were produced by immunoSEQ multiplex PCR, yet TCRdb's version contains in-frame clones alone and is incomplete. V and J calls and clone size are given by that table; D and trimming were obtained from the DNA. The table has approximately 53,000 clones, roughly 90% seen once; the top ten hold roughly 2%. The CDR3 runs 14 residues. CDR1 SQVTM and CDR2 ANQGSEA come from the germline V gene. V was clipped by 6 bases and J by 4 bases; unmatched bases: 11. The receptor comes from a human donor in a cohort sampled during active COVID-19. The sequencing input was peripheral blood. The chain employs TRBV29-1 and TRBJ1-2; TRBD1 matches at 7 bases. In DNA, the CDR3 is TGCAGCGTCACAACAGGGGATGGGGTCTATGGCTACACCTTC. Its protein is CSVTTGDGVYGYTF.